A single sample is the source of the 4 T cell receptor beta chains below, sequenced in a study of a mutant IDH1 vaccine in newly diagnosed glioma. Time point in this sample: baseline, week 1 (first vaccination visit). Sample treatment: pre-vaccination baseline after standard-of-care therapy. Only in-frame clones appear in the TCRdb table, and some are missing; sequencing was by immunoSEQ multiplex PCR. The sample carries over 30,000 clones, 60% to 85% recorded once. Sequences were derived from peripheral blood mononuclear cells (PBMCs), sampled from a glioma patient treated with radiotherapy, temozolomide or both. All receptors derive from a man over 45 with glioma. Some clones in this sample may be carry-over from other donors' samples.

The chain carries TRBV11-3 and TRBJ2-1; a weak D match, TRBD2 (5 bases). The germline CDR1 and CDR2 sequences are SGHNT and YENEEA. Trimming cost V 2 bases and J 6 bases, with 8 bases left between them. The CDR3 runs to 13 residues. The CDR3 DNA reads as TGTGCCAGCAGCTTATTCGAGGGCAATGAGCAGTTCTTC. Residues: CASSLFEGNEQFF.

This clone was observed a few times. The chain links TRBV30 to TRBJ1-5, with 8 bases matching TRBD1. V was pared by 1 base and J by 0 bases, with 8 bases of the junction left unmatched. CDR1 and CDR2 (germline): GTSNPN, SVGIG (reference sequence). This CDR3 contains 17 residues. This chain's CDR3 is CAWSGDRSGYSNQPQHF. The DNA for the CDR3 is TGTGCCTGGAGTGGGGACAGGTCGGGGTATAGCAATCAGCCCCAGCATTTT.

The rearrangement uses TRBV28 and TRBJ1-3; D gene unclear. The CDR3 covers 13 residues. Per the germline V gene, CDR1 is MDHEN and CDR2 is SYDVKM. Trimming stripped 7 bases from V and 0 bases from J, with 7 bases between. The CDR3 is CASIQDSGNTIYF. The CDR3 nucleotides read TGTGCCAGCATTCAGGACTCTGGAAACACCATATATTTT.

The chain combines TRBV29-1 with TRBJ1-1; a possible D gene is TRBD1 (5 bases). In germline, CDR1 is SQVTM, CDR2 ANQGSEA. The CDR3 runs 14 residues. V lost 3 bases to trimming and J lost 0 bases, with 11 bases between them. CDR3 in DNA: TGCAGCGTTGACGGGGGGGGATTGAACACTGAAGCTTTCTTT. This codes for CSVDGGGLNTEAFF.